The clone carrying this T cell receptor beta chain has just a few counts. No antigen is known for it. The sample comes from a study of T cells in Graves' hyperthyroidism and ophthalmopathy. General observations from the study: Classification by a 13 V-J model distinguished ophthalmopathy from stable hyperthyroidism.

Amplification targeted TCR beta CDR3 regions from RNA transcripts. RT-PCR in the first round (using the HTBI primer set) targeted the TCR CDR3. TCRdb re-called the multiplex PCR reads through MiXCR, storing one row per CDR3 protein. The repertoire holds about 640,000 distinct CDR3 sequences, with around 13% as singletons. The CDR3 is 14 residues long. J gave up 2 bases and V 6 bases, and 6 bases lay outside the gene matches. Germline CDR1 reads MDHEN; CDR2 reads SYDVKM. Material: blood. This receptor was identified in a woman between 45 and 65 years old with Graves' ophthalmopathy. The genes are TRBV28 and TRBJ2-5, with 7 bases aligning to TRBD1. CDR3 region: CASSAPGQQETQYF. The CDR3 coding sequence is TGTGCCAGCAGCGCACCGGGACAGCAAGAGACCCAGTACTTC.